One sample yielded the 5 T cell receptor beta chains listed below, sequenced in a study of blood T cell repertoires in COVID-19. The table came from immunoSEQ multiplex PCR; TCRdb's copy has only in-frame clones and leaves some out. In the table there are 350,000 to 550,000 clones, around 91% of which are singletons. The sample comprised PBMCs or T cells enriched from blood (not recorded which). The receptors stem from a man in his thirties or forties who had recovered from COVID-19.

The CDR3 loop is CASSQAGLAGEGYEQYF. The CDR3 bases are TGCGCCAGCAGCCAAGCTGGACTAGCGGGAGAAGGCTACGAGCAGTACTTC. The V and J genes are TRBV4-1 and TRBJ2-7, with TRBD2 identical over 13 bases. The CDR3 contains 17 residues. Per germline, CDR1 MGHRA and CDR2 YSYEKL. J lost 3 bases, V lost 1 base, and 6 bases had no gene match.

The chain recombines TRBV24-1 with TRBJ2-3, with D tentatively TRBD2 (7 bases). The V end lost 9 bases, the J end lost 3 bases, and 15 bases lay between the germline ends. This CDR3 is 14 amino acids long. Germline V gene lookup returns CDR1 KGHDR and CDR2 SFDVKD. Written as DNA, the CDR3 is TGTGCCACCTCCCAGGGGAGGGAGACAGATACGCAGTATTTT. It specifies CATSQGRETDTQYF.

This clone is a singleton in its sample. The rearrangement joins TRBV4-2 to TRBJ2-1; D is uncertain. The CDR3 loop spans 15 amino acids. CDR1 and CDR2 from the germline V gene are LGHNA and YNFKEQ. V was clipped by 6 bases and J by 1 base, with 13 bases between them. The CDR3 is CASSPNTNSYNEQFF. The CDR3 DNA sequence: TGTGCCAGCAGTCCAAACACCAATTCCTACAATGAGCAGTTCTTC.

This sequence joins TRBV6-5 and TRBJ1-1, with 7 bases that match TRBD1. CDR3 length equals 15 residues. Germline V lookup: CDR1 MNHEY, CDR2 SVGAGI. Unmatched junction bases numbered 6, after V lost 2 bases and J lost 3 bases. The CDR3 nucleotides are TGTGCCAGCAGTTACACTTTTGACAGGGACACTGAAGCTTTCTTT. Its translation: CASSYTFDRDTEAFF.

V usage is TRBV5-4 and J usage is TRBJ2-1, with a weak D call TRBD2 (6 bases). Germline CDR1 reads SGHNT; CDR2 reads YYREEE (reference sequence). Between the trimmed V and J ends, which lost 1 base and 15 bases, there was a span of 14 bases. The CDR3 sequence is 12 residues long. CDR3 nucleotides: TGTGCCAGCAGCTTGCTGGGAGGTGGGGTGTTCTTC. The encoded protein is CASSLLGGGVFF.